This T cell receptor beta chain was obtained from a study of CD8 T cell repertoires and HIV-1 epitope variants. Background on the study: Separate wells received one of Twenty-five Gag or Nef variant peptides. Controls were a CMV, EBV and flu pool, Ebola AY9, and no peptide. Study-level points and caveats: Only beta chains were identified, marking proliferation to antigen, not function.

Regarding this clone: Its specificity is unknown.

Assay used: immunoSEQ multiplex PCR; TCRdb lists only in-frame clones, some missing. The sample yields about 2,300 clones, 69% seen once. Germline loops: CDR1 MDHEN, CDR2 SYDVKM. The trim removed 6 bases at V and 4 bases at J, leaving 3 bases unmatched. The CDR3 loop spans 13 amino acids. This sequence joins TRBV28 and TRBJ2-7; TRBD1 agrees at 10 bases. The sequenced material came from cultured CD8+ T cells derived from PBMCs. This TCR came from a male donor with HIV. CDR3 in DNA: TGTGCCAGCAGCCCGGACAGGGGGTACGAGCAGTACTTC. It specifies CASSPDRGYEQYF. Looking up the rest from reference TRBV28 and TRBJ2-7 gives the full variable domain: DVKVTQSSRYLVKRTGEKVFLECVQDMDHENMFWYRQDPGLGLRLIYFSYDVKMKEKGDIPEGYSVSREKKERFSLILESASTNQTSMYLCASSPDRGYEQYFGPGTRLTVT.